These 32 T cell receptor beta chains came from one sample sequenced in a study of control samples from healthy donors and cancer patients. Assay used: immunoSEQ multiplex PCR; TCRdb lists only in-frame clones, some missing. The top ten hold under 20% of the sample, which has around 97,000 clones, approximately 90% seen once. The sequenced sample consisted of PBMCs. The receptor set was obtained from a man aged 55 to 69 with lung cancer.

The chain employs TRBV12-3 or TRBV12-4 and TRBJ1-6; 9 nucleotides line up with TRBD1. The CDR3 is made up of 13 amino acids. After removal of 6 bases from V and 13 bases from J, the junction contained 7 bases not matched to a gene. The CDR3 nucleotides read TGTGCCAGCAGCCGGGGACAGGGAGGGCCCCTCCACTTT. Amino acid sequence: CASSRGQGGPLHF.

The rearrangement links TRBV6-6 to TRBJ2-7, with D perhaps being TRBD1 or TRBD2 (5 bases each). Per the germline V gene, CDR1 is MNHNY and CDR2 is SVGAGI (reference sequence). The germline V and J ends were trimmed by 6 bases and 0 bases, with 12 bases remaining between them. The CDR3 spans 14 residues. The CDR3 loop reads CASSQPGTSYEQYV. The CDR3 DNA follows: TGTGCCAGCAGCCAACCGGGGACCTCCTACGAGCAGTACGTC.

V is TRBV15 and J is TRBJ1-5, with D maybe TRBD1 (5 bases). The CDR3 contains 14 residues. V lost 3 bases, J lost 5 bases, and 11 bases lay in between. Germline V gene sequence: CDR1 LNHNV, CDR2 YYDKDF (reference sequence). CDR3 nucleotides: TGTGCCACCAGCAGGGAGGGGTCGGATCAGCCCCAGCATTTT. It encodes CATSREGSDQPQHF.

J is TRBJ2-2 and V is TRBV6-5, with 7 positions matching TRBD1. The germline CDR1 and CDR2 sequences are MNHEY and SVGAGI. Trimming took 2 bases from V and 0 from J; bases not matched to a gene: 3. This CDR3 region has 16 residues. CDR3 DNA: TGTGCCAGCAGTTACGGGACAGCCGCGAACACCGGGGAGCTGTTTTTT. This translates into CASSYGTAANTGELFF.

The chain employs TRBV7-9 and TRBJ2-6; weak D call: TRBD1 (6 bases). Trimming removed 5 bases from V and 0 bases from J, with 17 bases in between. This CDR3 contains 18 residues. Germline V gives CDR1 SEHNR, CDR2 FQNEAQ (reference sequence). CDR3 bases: TGTGCCAGCAGCCAACTTCCGGGACAAAACTCTGGGGCCAACGTCCTGACTTTC. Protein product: CASSQLPGQNSGANVLTF. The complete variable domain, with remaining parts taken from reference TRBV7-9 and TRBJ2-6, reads DTGVSQNPRHKITKRGQNVTFRCDPISEHNRLYWYRQTLGQGPEFLTYFQNEAQLEKSRLLSDRFSAERPKGSFSTLEIQRTEQGDSAMYLCASSQLPGQNSGANVLTFGAGSRLTVL.

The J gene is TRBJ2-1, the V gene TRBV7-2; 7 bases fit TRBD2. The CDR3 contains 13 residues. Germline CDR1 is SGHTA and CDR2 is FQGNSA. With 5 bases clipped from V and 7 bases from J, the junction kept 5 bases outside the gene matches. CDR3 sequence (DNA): TGTGCCAGCAGCCTGACTAGCTTGAATGAGCAGTTCTTC. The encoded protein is CASSLTSLNEQFF.

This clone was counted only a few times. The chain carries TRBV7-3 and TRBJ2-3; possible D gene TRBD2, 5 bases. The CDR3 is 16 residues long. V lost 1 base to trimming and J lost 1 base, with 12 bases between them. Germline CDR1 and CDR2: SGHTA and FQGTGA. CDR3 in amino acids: CASSLSSGSGTDTQYF. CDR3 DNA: TGTGCCAGCAGCTTAAGCTCGGGATCGGGCACAGATACGCAGTATTTT.

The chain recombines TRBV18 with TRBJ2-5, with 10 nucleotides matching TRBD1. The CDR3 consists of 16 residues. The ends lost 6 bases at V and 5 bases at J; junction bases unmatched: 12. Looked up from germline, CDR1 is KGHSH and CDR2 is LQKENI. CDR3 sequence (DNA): TGTGCCAGCTCCCCCCTTGGGACAGGGGAGCGGGAGACCCAGTACTTC. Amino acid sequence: CASSPLGTGERETQYF.

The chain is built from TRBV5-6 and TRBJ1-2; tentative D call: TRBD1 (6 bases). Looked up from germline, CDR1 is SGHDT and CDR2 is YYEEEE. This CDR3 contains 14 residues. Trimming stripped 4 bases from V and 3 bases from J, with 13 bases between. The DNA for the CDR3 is TGTGCCAGCAGCCCAACAGGGACCTACTATGGCTACACCTTC. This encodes CASSPTGTYYGYTF.

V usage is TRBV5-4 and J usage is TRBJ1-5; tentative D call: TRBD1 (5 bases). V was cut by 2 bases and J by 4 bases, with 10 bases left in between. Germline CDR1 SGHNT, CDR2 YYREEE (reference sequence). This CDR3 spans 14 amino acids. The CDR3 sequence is CASSFEGPNQPQHF. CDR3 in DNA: TGTGCCAGCAGCTTTGAGGGGCCGAATCAGCCCCAGCATTTT. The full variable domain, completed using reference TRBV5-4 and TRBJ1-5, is ETGVTQSPTHLIKTRGQQVTLRCSSQSGHNTVSWYQQALGQGPQFIFQYYREEENGRGNFPPRFSGLQFPNYSSELNVNALELDDSALYLCASSFEGPNQPQHFGDGTRLSIL.

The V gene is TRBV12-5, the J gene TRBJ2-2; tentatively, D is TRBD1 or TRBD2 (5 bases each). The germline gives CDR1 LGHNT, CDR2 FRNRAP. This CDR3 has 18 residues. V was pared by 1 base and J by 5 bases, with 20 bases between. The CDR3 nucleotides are TGTGCTAGTGGTTTGGGCCGGGACGGGAAGCCCGGGACCGGGGAGCTGTTTTTT. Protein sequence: CASGLGRDGKPGTGELFF.

This CDR3 reads CASSRWGGYQETQYF. The CDR3 DNA is TGTGCCAGCAGCCGTTGGGGGGGATATCAAGAGACCCAGTACTTC. The rearrangement joins TRBV7-3 to TRBJ2-5; 7 bases match TRBD2. With 5 bases clipped from V and 2 bases from J, the junction kept 8 bases outside the gene matches. In germline, CDR1 is SGHTA, CDR2 FQGTGA. There are 15 residues in the CDR3.

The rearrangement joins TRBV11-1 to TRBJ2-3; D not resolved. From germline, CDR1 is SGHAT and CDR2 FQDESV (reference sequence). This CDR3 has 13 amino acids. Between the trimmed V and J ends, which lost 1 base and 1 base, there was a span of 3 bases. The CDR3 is CASSLGGTDTQYF. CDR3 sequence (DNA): TGTGCCAGCAGCTTAGGGGGCACAGATACGCAGTATTTT.

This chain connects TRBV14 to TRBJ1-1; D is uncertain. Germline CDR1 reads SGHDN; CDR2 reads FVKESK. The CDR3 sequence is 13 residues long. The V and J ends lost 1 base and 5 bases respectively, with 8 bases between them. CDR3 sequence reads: CASSQGRGTEAFF. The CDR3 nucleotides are TGTGCCAGCAGCCAAGGGAGAGGGACTGAAGCTTTCTTT.

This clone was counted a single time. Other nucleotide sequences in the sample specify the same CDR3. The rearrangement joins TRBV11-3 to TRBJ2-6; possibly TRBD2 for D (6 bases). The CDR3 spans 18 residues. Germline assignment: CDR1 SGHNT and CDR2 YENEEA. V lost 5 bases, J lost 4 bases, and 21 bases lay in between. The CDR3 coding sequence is TGTGCCAGCAGCCCCTTCTTCCGGGGGTGGGGGGGGGCCAACGTCCTGACTTTC. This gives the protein CASSPFFRGWGGANVLTF.

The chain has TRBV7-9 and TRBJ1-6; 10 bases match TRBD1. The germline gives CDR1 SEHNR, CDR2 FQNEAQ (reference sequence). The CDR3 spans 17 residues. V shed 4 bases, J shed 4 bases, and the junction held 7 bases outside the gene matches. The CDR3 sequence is CASSSWTGGRYNSPLHF. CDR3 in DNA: TGTGCCAGCAGCTCCTGGACAGGGGGGCGTTATAATTCACCCCTCCACTTT.

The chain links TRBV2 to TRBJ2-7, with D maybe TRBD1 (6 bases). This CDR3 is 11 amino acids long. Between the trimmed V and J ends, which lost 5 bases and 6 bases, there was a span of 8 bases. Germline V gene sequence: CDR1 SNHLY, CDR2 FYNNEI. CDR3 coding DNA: TGTGCCAGCAGTAGGGGGATCGAGCAGTACGTC. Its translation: CASSRGIEQYV.

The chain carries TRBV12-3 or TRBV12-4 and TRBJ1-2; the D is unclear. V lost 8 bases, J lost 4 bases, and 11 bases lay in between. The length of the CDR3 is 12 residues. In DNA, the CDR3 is TGTGCCAGCGGCCAACCCCCCTATGGCTACACCTTC. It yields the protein CASGQPPYGYTF.

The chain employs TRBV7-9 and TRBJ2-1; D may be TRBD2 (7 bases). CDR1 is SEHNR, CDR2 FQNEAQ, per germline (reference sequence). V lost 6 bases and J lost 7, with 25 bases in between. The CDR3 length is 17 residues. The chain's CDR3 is CASRPSARGAPGNEQFF. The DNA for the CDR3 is TGTGCCAGCAGACCTTCGGCCCGGGGGGCCCCTGGGAATGAGCAGTTCTTC.

The CDR3, as DNA: TGTGCCAGCAGTCGTACAGGGGGCGCAGACTATGGCTACACCTTC. Its translation: CASSRTGGADYGYTF. The V call is TRBV6-5, the J call TRBJ1-2, with 9 bases matching TRBD1. The CDR3 is made up of 15 amino acids. Per the germline V gene, CDR1 is MNHEY and CDR2 is SVGAGI. Trimming removed 5 bases from V and 3 bases from J; junction bases left unmatched: 7.

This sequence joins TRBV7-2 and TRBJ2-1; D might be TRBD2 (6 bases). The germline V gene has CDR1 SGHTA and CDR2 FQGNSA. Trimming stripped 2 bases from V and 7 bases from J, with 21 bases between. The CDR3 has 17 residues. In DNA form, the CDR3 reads TGTGCCAGCAGCTTAAGGTCGATGGCGGGATCCGGGAATGAGCAGTTCTTC. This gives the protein CASSLRSMAGSGNEQFF.

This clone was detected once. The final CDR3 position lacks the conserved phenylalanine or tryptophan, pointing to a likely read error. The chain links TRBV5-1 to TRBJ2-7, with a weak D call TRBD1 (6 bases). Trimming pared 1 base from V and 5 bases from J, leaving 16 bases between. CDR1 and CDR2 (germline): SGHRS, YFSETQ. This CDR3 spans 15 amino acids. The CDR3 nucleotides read TGCGCCAGCAGCTTGTCTGGCAGGGGTGGGGACGAGCAGTACGGC. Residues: CASSLSGRGGDEQYG.

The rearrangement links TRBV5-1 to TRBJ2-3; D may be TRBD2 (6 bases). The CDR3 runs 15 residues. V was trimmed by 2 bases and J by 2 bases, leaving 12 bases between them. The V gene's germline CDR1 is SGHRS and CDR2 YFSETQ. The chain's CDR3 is CASSFGGAYTDTQYF. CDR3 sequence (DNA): TGCGCCAGCAGCTTCGGCGGGGCGTACACAGATACGCAGTATTTT.

The CDR3 coding sequence is TGTGCCTGGACCCGGGTGAACACTGAAGCTTTCTTT. The encoded protein is CAWTRVNTEAFF. The V gene is TRBV30, the J gene TRBJ1-1; D call uncertain. The V end was cut by 4 bases, the J end by 0 bases, with 6 bases between. The CDR3 is made up of 12 amino acids. CDR1 is GTSNPN, CDR2 SVGIG, per germline (reference sequence).

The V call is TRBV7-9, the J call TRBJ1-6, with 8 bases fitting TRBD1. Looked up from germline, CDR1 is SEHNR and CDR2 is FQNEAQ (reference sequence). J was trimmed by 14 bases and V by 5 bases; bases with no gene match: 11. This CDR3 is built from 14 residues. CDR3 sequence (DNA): TGTGCCAGCAGCCCCGGACAGGGAGAGCCGACCCTCCACTTT. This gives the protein CASSPGQGEPTLHF.

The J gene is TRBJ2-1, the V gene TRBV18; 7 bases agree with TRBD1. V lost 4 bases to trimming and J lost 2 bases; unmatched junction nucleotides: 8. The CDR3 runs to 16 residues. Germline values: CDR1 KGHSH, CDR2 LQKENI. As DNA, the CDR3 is TGTGCCAGCTCACAAGCCAGGGGGTTGGCCTACAATGAGCAGTTCTTC. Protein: CASSQARGLAYNEQFF. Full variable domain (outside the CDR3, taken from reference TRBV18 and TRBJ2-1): NAGVMQNPRHLVRRRGQEARLRCSPMKGHSHVYWYRQLPEEGLKFMVYLQKENIIDESGMPKERFSAEFPKEGPSILRIQQVVRGDSAAYFCASSQARGLAYNEQFFGPGTRLTVL.

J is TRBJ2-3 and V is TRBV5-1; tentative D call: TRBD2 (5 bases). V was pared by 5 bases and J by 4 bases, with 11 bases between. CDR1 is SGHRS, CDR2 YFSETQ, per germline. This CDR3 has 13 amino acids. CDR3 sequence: CASSRGEADTQYF. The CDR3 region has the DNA TGCGCCAGCAGTCGGGGAGAGGCAGATACGCAGTATTTT. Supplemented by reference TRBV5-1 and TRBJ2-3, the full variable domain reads KAGVTQTPRYLIKTRGQQVTLSCSPISGHRSVSWYQQTPGQGLQFLFEYFSETQRNKGNFPGRFSGRQFSNSRSEMNVSTLELGDSALYLCASSRGEADTQYFGPGTRLTVL.

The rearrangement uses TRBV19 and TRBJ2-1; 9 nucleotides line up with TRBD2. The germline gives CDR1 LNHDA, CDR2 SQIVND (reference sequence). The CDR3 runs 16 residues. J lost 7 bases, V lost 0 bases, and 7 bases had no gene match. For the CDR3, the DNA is TGTGCCAGTAGTATAGAACTTGGCGGGGGGGTTAATGAGCAGTTCTTC. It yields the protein CASSIELGGGVNEQFF. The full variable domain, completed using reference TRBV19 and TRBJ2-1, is DGGITQSPKYLFRKEGQNVTLSCEQNLNHDAMYWYRQDPGQGLRLIYYSQIVNDFQKGDIAEGYSVSREKKESFPLTVTSAQKNPTAFYLCASSIELGGGVNEQFFGPGTRLTVL.

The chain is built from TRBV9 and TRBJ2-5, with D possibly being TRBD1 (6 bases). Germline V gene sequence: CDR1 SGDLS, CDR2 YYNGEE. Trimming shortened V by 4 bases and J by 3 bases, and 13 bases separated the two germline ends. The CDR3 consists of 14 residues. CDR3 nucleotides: TGTGCCAGCAGCAAAGGACAGCTCGAAGAGACCCAGTACTTC. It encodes CASSKGQLEETQYF. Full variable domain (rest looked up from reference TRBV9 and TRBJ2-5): DSGVTQTPKHLITATGQRVTLRCSPRSGDLSVYWYQQSLDQGLQFLIQYYNGEERAKGNILERFSAQQFPDLHSELNLSSLELGDSALYFCASSKGQLEETQYFGPGTRLLVL.

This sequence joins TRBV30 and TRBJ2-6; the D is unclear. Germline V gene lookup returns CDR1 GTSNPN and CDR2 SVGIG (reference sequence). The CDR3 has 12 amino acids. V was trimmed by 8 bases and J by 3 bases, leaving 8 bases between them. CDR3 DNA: TGTGCCCTGGACGGTGGGGCCAACGTCCTGACTTTC. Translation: CALDGGANVLTF.

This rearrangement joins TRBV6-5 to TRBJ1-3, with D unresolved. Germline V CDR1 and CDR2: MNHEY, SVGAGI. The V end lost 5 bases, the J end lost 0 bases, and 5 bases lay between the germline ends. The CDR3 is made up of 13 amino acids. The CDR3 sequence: CASSTTSGNTIYF. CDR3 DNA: TGTGCCAGCAGTACCACCTCTGGAAACACCATATATTTT.

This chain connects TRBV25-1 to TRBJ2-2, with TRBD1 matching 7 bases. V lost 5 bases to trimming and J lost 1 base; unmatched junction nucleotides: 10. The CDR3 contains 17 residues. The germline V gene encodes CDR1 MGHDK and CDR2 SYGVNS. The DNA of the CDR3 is TGTGCCAGCAGTCCCCAATACGGACAGGAGAACACCGGGGAGCTGTTTTTT. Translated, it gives CASSPQYGQENTGELFF.